Listed below are T cell receptor beta chains from one sample, sequenced in a study of shared clonotypes between healthy human individuals. Repertoires were generated with immunoSEQ multiplex PCR, while TCRdb's copy carries only in-frame clones and drops some. The table records more than 400,000 clones, 81% of them present only once. Sample: PBMCs. The receptors were sampled from a woman aged 40 to 55 in good health. Some clones in this sample may be carry-over from other donors' samples. The CDR3 runs from the conserved cysteine through the conserved F or W. D genes are given only for firm matches. Clone size is not always given. Where it is, it says once, few, many or a class for expanded clones.

D	J	size	V	CDR3	DNA
TRBD1	TRBJ2-7	once	TRBV27	CASSQQGALFYEQYF	TGTGCCAGCAGTCAACAGGGGGCGTTGTTCTACGAGCAGTACTTC
NA	TRBJ1-5	NA	TRBV6-5	CASSLETVGPQHF	TGTGCCAGCAGTTTAGAGACGGTGGGGCCCCAGCATTTT
NA	TRBJ1-1	NA	TRBV7-6	CASSPGPRTEAFF	TGTGCCAGCAGCCCTGGACCTCGCACTGAAGCTTTCTTT
TRBD2	TRBJ2-3	NA	TRBV28	CASSLLAGTDTQYF	TGTGCCAGCAGTTTACTAGCGGGCACAGATACGCAGTATTTT
NA	TRBJ1-5	NA	TRBV19	CASKGNQPQHF	TGTGCCAGTAAAGGCAATCAGCCCCAGCATTTT
TRBD2	TRBJ2-7	once	TRBV11-2	CASSSRLAGTAYEQYF	TGTGCCAGCAGCTCACGACTAGCGGGGACGGCCTACGAGCAGTACTTC
TRBD2	TRBJ2-2	NA	TRBV15	CATSRDEVGLAGVPGELFF	TGTGCCACCAGCAGAGATGAGGTGGGACTAGCGGGTGTCCCCGGGGAGCTGTTTTTT
NA	TRBJ2-5	NA	TRBV5-1	CASSPSTSQETQYF	TGCGCCAGCAGCCCTTCGACTAGCCAAGAGACCCAGTACTTC
TRBD1	TRBJ1-5	NA	TRBV28	CASSRPTGGAQPQHF	TGTGCCAGCAGCCGACCGACAGGGGGCGCCCAGCCCCAGCATTTT
TRBD2	TRBJ2-1	NA	TRBV28	CASRGTSGRDLFNEQFF	TGTGCCAGCAGAGGGACTAGCGGGAGGGATTTATTCAATGAGCAGTTCTTC
TRBD1	TRBJ2-6	NA	TRBV23-1	CASSQSRGQSFSGANVLTF	TGCGCCAGCAGTCAATCGAGGGGACAGAGTTTCTCTGGGGCCAACGTCCTGACTTTC
TRBD1	TRBJ1-1	NA	TRBV27	CASSTRQGTNTEAFF	TGTGCCAGCAGTACGAGACAGGGGACGAACACTGAAGCTTTCTTT
NA	TRBJ2-2	NA	TRBV5-1	CASSLDVVGELFF	TGCGCCAGCAGCTTGGATGTGGTCGGGGAGCTGTTTTTT
NA	TRBJ1-5	NA	TRBV28	CASSLDLQPQHF	TGTGCCAGCAGCTTGGACTTGCAGCCCCAGCATTTT
NA	TRBJ2-7	NA	TRBV21-1	CASSKTTGGGQLNQYEQYF	TGTGCCAGCAGCAAAACCACCGGGGGGGGACAGTTGAACCAATACGAGCAGTACTTC
TRBD1	TRBJ2-3	NA	TRBV10-2	CASSEWDRGTDTQYF	TGCGCCAGCAGTGAGTGGGACAGGGGTACAGATACGCAGTATTTT
TRBD2	TRBJ2-7	many	TRBV14	CASSRGLAVYEQYF	TGTGCCAGCAGCCGGGGACTAGCGGTCTACGAGCAGTACTTC
NA	TRBJ2-3	NA	TRBV2	CASTDITDTQYF	TGTGCCAGCACGGACATCACAGATACGCAGTATTTT
NA	TRBJ2-3	NA	TRBV6-6	CASRLGTPGDTQYF	TGTGCCAGCAGGCTTGGGACTCCAGGGGATACGCAGTATTTT
TRBD2	TRBJ2-2	NA	TRBV4-1	CASSQPLAGGWELFF	TGCGCCAGCAGCCAACCCCTAGCGGGAGGCTGGGAGCTGTTTTTT
NA	TRBJ2-7	NA	TRBV5-5	CASTGSGWGYEQYF	TGTGCCAGCACCGGCTCAGGGTGGGGGTACGAGCAGTACTTC
NA	TRBJ1-2	NA	TRBV25-1	CASQMNYGYTF	TGTGCCAGCCAAATGAACTATGGCTACACCTTC
NA	TRBJ2-6	few	TRBV4-3	CASSQERGTGANVLTF	TGCGCCAGCAGCCAAGAAAGGGGGACTGGGGCCAACGTCCTGACTTTC
NA	TRBJ2-7	once	TRBV5-1	CASSLGNYEQYF	TGCGCCAGCAGCTTGGGCAACTACGAGCAGTACTTC
NA	TRBJ1-2	NA	TRBV29-1	CSVETANYGYTF	TGCAGCGTTGAAACTGCTAACTATGGCTACACCTTC
NA	TRBJ2-1	NA	TRBV29-1	CSVDRAYNEQFF	TGCAGCGTTGACAGGGCATACAATGAGCAGTTCTTC
TRBD1	TRBJ2-5	NA	TRBV5-1	CASSPLQGAGETQYF	TGCGCCAGCAGCCCATTACAGGGGGCAGGAGAGACCCAGTACTTC
TRBD2	TRBJ2-7	many	TRBV27	CASSFFAGGLPEQYF	TGTGCCAGCAGTTTTTTTGCGGGAGGCCTTCCGGAGCAGTACTTC
TRBD2	TRBJ2-5	NA	TRBV18	CASSPTSGRAFGTQYF	TGTGCCAGCTCACCCACTAGCGGGAGGGCCTTCGGGACCCAGTACTTC
TRBD1	TRBJ2-7	NA	TRBV7-9	CASSQPLGTGDPYEQYF	TGTGCCAGCAGCCAACCGTTAGGGACAGGGGACCCCTACGAGCAGTACTTC
TRBD2	TRBJ2-5	NA	TRBV6-6	CASSYLAGMETQYF	TGTGCCAGCAGTTACTTAGCGGGAATGGAGACCCAGTACTTC
NA	TRBJ2-5	many	TRBV29-1	CSVEVATQETQYF	TGCAGCGTTGAAGTAGCGACACAAGAGACCCAGTACTTC
NA	TRBJ1-2	NA	TRBV5-5	CASSAARGGYTF	TGTGCCAGCAGCGCCGCTAGGGGTGGCTACACCTTC
NA	TRBJ1-5	few	TRBV7-2	CASSFSGAGSNQPQHF	TGTGCCAGCAGCTTTTCTGGGGCCGGGAGCAATCAGCCCCAGCATTTT
NA	TRBJ1-5	NA	TRBV6-4	CASSDGGEGQPQHF	TGTGCCAGCAGTGACGGGGGAGAGGGGCAGCCCCAGCATTTT
TRBD1	TRBJ2-2	NA	TRBV14	CASSHRTGYTGELFF	TGTGCCAGCAGCCACAGGACAGGATACACCGGGGAGCTGTTTTTT
NA	TRBJ2-5	NA	TRBV7-2	CASSPPPISETQYF	TGTGCCAGCAGCCCCCCCCCAATATCCGAGACCCAGTACTTC
NA	TRBJ1-2	NA	TRBV6-1	CASGGRDYGYTF	TGTGCCAGCGGGGGCCGGGACTATGGCTACACCTTC
NA	TRBJ2-6	NA	TRBV4-2	CASSQAMRSGANVLTF	TGTGCCAGCAGCCAAGCGATGAGGTCTGGGGCCAACGTCCTGACTTTC
NA	TRBJ1-3	NA	TRBV28	CASSSGGPGSGNTIYF	TGTGCCAGCAGTTCTGGGGGTCCGGGGTCTGGAAACACCATATATTTT
TRBD1	TRBJ2-4	NA	TRBV9	CASSVGQGVIAKNIQYF	TGTGCCAGCAGCGTAGGGCAGGGGGTAATAGCCAAAAACATTCAGTACTTC
TRBD1	TRBJ2-2	NA	TRBV27	CASSQRTGYTGELFF	TGTGCCAGCAGTCAAAGGACAGGGTACACCGGGGAGCTGTTTTTT
TRBD2	TRBJ2-1	NA	TRBV10-3	CAISESGNGLAWYEQFF	TGTGCCATCAGTGAGTCGGGTAATGGACTAGCGTGGTATGAGCAGTTCTTC
NA	TRBJ1-5	once	TRBV5-1	CASSLDGRRGNQPQHF	TGCGCCAGCAGCTTGGACGGTCGCAGGGGCAATCAGCCCCAGCATTTT
NA	TRBJ2-5	NA	TRBV25-1	CASRDRGETQYF	TGTGCCAGCAGAGATAGGGGAGAGACCCAGTACTTC
TRBD1	TRBJ1-3	NA	TRBV6-1	CASSPGTGSGNTIYF	TGTGCCAGCAGTCCCGGGACAGGGTCTGGAAACACCATATATTTT